Listed below are T cell receptor beta chains from one sample, sequenced in a study of cytomegalovirus exposure and HLA in healthy donors. The assay was immunoSEQ multiplex PCR, and TCRdb's table has in-frame clones only and misses some. Its listing shows 95,000 to 110,000 clones. Source material: PBMCs. All receptors derive from a man in his forties in good health and CMV-seronegative. Both conserved end residues are trimmed from each CDR3.

TRBV5-1	10	TRBJ2-5	AIAGLGETQY
TRBV19	11	TRBJ1-1	ASSMLGAGVAF
TRBV7-9	11	TRBJ2-2	ASSSTLTGELF
TRBV11-3	12	TRBJ2-1	ASSTRTGYNEQF
TRBV7-9	16	TRBJ2-6	ASSQTGVAVSGANVLT
TRBV2	11	TRBJ1-2	ASRGTTNYGYT
TRBV19	12	TRBJ1-3	AITTGTSGNTIY
TRBV30	11	TRBJ1-5	AFTPGAGQPQH
TRBV7-9	12	TRBJ2-2	ASSFTGTGVELF
TRBV5-1	13	TRBJ1-6	ASSLDGALNSPLH
TRBV9	15	TRBJ2-3	ASSVRWIADLTDTQY
TRBV7-8	9	TRBJ1-1	ATIGLTEAF
TRBV5-8	11	TRBJ1-2	ASPRTGLNGYT
TRBV9	15	TRBJ1-1	ASSEEGAIMPNTEAF
TRBV30	13	TRBJ2-7	AWSLAGGRSYEQY
TRBV28	15	TRBJ2-5	ASSLCLFEGAWETQY
TRBV5-6	13	TRBJ1-5	ASSLFPNEDQPQH
TRBV19	12	TRBJ2-7	ASSSMGQGFEQY
TRBV7-2	12	TRBJ1-2	ASSLEGQENGYT
TRBV6-5	13	TRBJ2-1	ASSYSNRQTNEQF
TRBV5-4	10	TRBJ2-7	ASSFLSDEQY
TRBV9	14	TRBJ2-2	ASSGPPGLETGELF
TRBV30	10	TRBJ2-7	AWSTPGLSQY
TRBV6-5	12	TRBJ2-7	ASSYTSGRYEQY
TRBV5-1	13	TRBJ1-1	ASSPLTGMNTEAF